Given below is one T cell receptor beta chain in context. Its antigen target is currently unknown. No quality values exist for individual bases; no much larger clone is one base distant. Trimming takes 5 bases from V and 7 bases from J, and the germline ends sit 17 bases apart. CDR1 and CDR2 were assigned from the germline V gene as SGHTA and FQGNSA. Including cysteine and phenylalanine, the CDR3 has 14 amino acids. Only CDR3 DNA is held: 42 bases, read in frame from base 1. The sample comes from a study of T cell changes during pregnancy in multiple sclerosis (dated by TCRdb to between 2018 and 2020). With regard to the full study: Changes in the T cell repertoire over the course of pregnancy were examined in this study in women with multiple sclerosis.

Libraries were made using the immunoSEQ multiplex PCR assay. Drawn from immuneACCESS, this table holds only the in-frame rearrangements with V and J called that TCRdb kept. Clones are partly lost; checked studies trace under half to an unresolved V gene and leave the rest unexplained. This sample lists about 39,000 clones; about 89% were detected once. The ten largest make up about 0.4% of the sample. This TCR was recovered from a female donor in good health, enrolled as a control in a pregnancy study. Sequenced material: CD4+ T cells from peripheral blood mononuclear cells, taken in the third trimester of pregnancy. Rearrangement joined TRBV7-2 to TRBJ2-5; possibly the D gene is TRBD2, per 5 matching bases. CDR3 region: CASSSPPRGLTQYF. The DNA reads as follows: TGTGCCAGCAGCAGTCCCCCTCGGGGTCTGACCCAGTACTTC.